This T cell receptor beta chain was obtained from a study of CD8 T cells in ankylosing spondylitis. Overall study findings and caveats: A CD8+ phenotype characterized the disease-linked clones, which were relatively rare in peripheral blood. A motif in TCR beta, a set of 8 or 9 highly homologous variants, appeared characteristic of ankylosing spondylitis blood.

This clonotype has only a few counts. The target antigen is unknown. CDR3 size: 15 residues. V was shortened by 4 bases and J by 4 bases, with 15 bases between the two germline ends. Germline V lookup: CDR1 SGHDN, CDR2 FVKESK. Libraries for TCR beta were made by quantitative 5'-RACE with molecular barcodes. One entry per CDR3 protein results from TCRdb running MiXCR on the 5' RACE reads. In the table there are around 320,000 distinct CDR3 sequences, around 21% of which are singletons. The receptor was derived from a female donor with ankylosing spondylitis or in good health (not recorded which). Specimen: blood, either unsorted or a sorted T cell fraction (not recorded which). The chain links TRBV14 to TRBJ2-3; D might be TRBD1 (6 bases). This CDR3 reads CASSRLRGGSDTQYF. The CDR3 bases are TGTGCCAGCAGCCGACTCAGGGGTGGATCAGATACGCAGTATTTT.